What follows are 17 T cell receptor beta chains derived from one specimen sequenced in a study of monozygotic twins with inflammatory bowel disease. For each CDR3 protein, TCRdb gives one entry from its re-call of the 5' RACE reads, without DNA. This sample's clone table lists 300,000 to 400,000 distinct CDR3 sequences. Sequencing was carried out using blood. These receptors were taken from a human donor with ulcerative colitis or Crohn's disease, or a healthy co-twin of an affected twin (not recorded which).

The gene calls are TRBV14 and TRBJ2-7; the D call from TCRdb, TRBD1, cannot be confirmed without DNA. Germline V gene lookup returns CDR1 SGHDN and CDR2 FVKESK. The length of the CDR3 is 14 residues. The CDR3 reads CASSQPPAPYEQYF. Variable domain in full (rest from reference TRBV14 and TRBJ2-7): EAGVTQFPSHSVIEKGQTVTLRCDPISGHDNLYWYRRVMGKEIKFLLHFVKESKQDESGMPNNRFLAERTGGTYSTLKVQPAELEDSGVYFCASSQPPAPYEQYFGPGTRLTVT.

The CDR3 sequence: CSAKTSGSSYEQYF. The chain joins TRBV29-1 to TRBJ2-7; as DNA is missing, the TRBD2 call by TCRdb cannot be tested. Germline CDR1 and CDR2: SQVTM and ANQGSEA. The CDR3 is 14 amino acids.

The chain couples TRBV18 to TRBJ1-1; absent DNA, TCRdb's TRBD1 call cannot be checked. Germline V gene data show CDR1 as KGHSH and CDR2 as LQKENI. The CDR3 length is 14 residues. The CDR3: CASSPNRGNTEAFF.

V gene TRBV29-1 combines with J gene TRBJ2-7. This CDR3 region has 13 residues. The germline V gene has CDR1 SQVTM and CDR2 ANQGSEA. CDR3 amino acids: CSVERREPYEQYF.

The chain has TRBV7-9 and TRBJ2-2; TCRdb's D call of TRBD2 is untestable without DNA. The germline V gene encodes CDR1 SEHNR and CDR2 FQNEAQ (reference sequence). This CDR3 contains 17 residues. The CDR3 protein is CASSLAPGDSNTGELFF.

The rearrangement links TRBV7-2 to TRBJ2-1; checking the TCRdb D call of TRBD1 is not possible without DNA. This CDR3 is built from 16 residues. Germline V gene lookup returns CDR1 SGHTA and CDR2 FQGNSA. CDR3 loop: CASSLSSGTGYNEQFF. Supplemented by reference TRBV7-2 and TRBJ2-1, the full variable domain reads GAGVSQSPSNKVTEKGKDVELRCDPISGHTALYWYRQSLGQGLEFLIYFQGNSAPDKSGLPSDRFSAERTGGSVSTLTIQRTQQEDSAVYLCASSLSSGTGYNEQFFGPGTRLTVL.

The rearrangement links TRBV12-3 or TRBV12-4 to TRBJ2-7; the TCRdb D gene call, TRBD1, has no DNA to confirm it. The CDR3 is made up of 13 amino acids. The CDR3: CASRPGGSYEQYF.

The chain combines TRBV4-1 with TRBJ1-2. Germline V gene data show CDR1 as MGHRA and CDR2 as YSYEKL. The CDR3 is made up of 15 amino acids. CDR3 sequence: CASSQDKGIDYGYTF.

The CDR3 sequence: CSASSTDRAGELFF. The rearrangement links TRBV20-1 to TRBJ2-2; without DNA, the TCRdb call of TRBD1 cannot be checked. The CDR3 has 14 amino acids. The germline gives CDR1 DFQATT, CDR2 SNEGSKA (reference sequence).

This chain joins TRBV5-1 and TRBJ1-2; the TRBD1 assignment by TCRdb is unverifiable without DNA. Germline lookup yields CDR1 SGHRS and CDR2 YFSETQ. The CDR3 consists of 14 residues. The CDR3 is CASSRDSPADGYTF.

The V and J genes are TRBV30 and TRBJ2-5; absent DNA, TCRdb's TRBD2 call cannot be checked. CDR3 length: 13 residues. From germline, CDR1 is GTSNPN and CDR2 SVGIG (reference sequence). CDR3 in amino acids: CAWSSFLAAPQYF.

This rearrangement joins TRBV5-1 to TRBJ2-1; as DNA is missing, the TRBD2 call by TCRdb cannot be tested. Germline V gene data show CDR1 as SGHRS and CDR2 as YFSETQ. The CDR3 length is 15 residues. CDR3 in amino acids: CASSFSGELGNEQFF. Supplemented by reference TRBV5-1 and TRBJ2-1, the full variable domain reads KAGVTQTPRYLIKTRGQQVTLSCSPISGHRSVSWYQQTPGQGLQFLFEYFSETQRNKGNFPGRFSGRQFSNSRSEMNVSTLELGDSALYLCASSFSGELGNEQFFGPGTRLTVL.

The V call is TRBV25-1, the J call TRBJ2-7. Germline V gives CDR1 MGHDK, CDR2 SYGVNS. This CDR3 spans 14 amino acids. The CDR3 sequence is CASSEYGLKSGQYF.

This rearrangement joins TRBV28 to TRBJ2-1; lacking DNA, the TRBD1 call made by TCRdb goes unchecked. The length of the CDR3 is 15 residues. The germline gives CDR1 MDHEN, CDR2 SYDVKM. The CDR3: CASRSPAGSYNEQFF. The variable domain in full, completed from reference TRBV28 and TRBJ2-1, reads DVKVTQSSRYLVKRTGEKVFLECVQDMDHENMFWYRQDPGLGLRLIYFSYDVKMKEKGDIPEGYSVSREKKERFSLILESASTNQTSMYLCASRSPAGSYNEQFFGPGTRLTVL.

The rearrangement joins TRBV5-6 to TRBJ2-2. The CDR3 length is 13 residues. CDR1 is SGHDT and CDR2 is YYEEEE in the germline V gene. The CDR3 is CASSLTFAGELFF.

The chain recombines TRBV9 with TRBJ2-7; checking the TCRdb D call of TRBD2 is not possible without DNA. The CDR3 covers 14 residues. Germline CDR1 is SGDLS and CDR2 is YYNGEE. The CDR3 spells CASSYGTADYEQYF.

This sequence joins TRBV19 and TRBJ1-5; TCRdb's D call, TRBD1, is unchecked because there is no DNA. There are 13 residues in the CDR3. Germline CDR1 LNHDA, CDR2 SQIVND (reference sequence). The CDR3 loop reads CASSIGSQGPQHF.